This TCR beta chain was recorded in a study of CD8+CD57+ T cells in acquired aplastic anemia. Study-wide context: Mean yield of DNA from sorted CD4+ and CD8+ cells was about 3.2 ug. Study findings and constraints: Patients and controls shared just under 30 CD8+ CDR3 sequences.

This CDR3 comprises 15 residues. In germline, CDR1 is SGDLS, CDR2 YYNGEE. The V gene end was trimmed by 2 bases and the J gene end by 7 bases; junction bases not matched to a gene: 6. All sequencing subjects had displayed CD8+CD57+ cell expansion on flow cytometry. Acquired aplastic anemia of severe grade affected all patients. Untreated patients provided the blood samples, with no therapy given before sampling. Genomic DNA served as template for TCR beta VDJ and CDR3 profiling. Each CDR3 protein gets one entry after TCRdb re-called the reads with MiXCR. The table records approximately 160,000 distinct CDR3 sequences, roughly 45% of them present only once. The sample holds a few counts of this clonotype. Its antigen is undetermined.

This sequence was found in a human donor with aplastic anemia. Sequencing was carried out using sorted CD4+, CD8+, or CD8+CD57+ T cells (not recorded which) from PBMCs. The chain combines TRBV9 with TRBJ1-6, with 7 bases identical to TRBD1. The CDR3 protein is CASSVTGTDNSPLHF. For the CDR3, the DNA is TGTGCCAGCAGCGTTACCGGGACAGACAATTCACCCCTCCACTTT.